This T cell receptor beta chain was sequenced during a study of cytomegalovirus exposure and HLA in healthy donors. The PCR ran on 60 Vbeta and 13 Jbeta primers. Sequencing was performed with immunoSEQ multiplex PCR; in TCRdb, only in-frame clones are kept and a portion is missing. The profile covers around 81,000 clones, with about two thirds appearing a single time and approximately 5.7% taken by the ten largest. With respect to this clone: Its antigen remains unknown.

Study-wide points: The majority of TCR sequences were rare, yet some public TCRs appeared in many donors. CMV antigen specificity of three CMV-associated chains was confirmed in vitro. Later work associated fewer than 20,000 TCR beta sequences with HLA alleles at 0.05 false discovery rate.

Donors were nominally healthy when sampled, though unrecorded immune exposures were likely. Germline V CDR1 and CDR2: MNHEY, SMNVEV (reference sequence). The CDR3 has 13 amino acids. V lost 8 bases and J lost 5; bases outside the gene matches: 8. The clonotype was recovered from a man between 25 and 39 years old in good health and CMV-seropositive. The chain employs TRBV27 and TRBJ1-2; 7 bases agree with TRBD1. Sequencing used PBMCs. The CDR3 region has the DNA TGTGCCAGCGCCACCGGGACAGAATATGGCTACACCTTC. It encodes CASATGTEYGYTF.